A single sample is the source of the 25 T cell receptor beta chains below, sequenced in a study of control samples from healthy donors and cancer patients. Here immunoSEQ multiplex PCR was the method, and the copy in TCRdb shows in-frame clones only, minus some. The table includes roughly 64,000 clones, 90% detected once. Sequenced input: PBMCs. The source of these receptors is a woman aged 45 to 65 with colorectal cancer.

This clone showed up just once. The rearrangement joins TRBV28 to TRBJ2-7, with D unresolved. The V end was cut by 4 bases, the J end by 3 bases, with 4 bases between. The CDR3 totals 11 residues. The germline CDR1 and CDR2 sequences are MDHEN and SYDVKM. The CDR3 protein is CASSSYYEQYF. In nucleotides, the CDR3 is TGTGCCAGCAGTTCTTACTACGAGCAGTACTTC.

The CDR3 is CASRQGNTGELFF. DNA of the CDR3: TGCGCCAGCAGACAGGGGAACACCGGGGAGCTGTTTTTT. The genes are TRBV10-2 and TRBJ2-2; possible D gene TRBD1, 6 bases. CDR3 length: 13 residues. Trimming shortened V by 6 bases and J by 1 base, and 6 bases separated the two germline ends. Looked up from germline, CDR1 is WSHSY and CDR2 is SAAADI.

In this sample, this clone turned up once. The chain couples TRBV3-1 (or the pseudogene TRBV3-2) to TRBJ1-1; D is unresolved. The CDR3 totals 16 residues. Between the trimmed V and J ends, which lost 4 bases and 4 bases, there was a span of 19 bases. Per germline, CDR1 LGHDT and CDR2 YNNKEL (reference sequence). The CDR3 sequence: CASSPTWEGRGTEAFF. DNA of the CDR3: TGTGCCAGCAGCCCCACCTGGGAGGGCCGGGGCACTGAAGCTTTCTTT.

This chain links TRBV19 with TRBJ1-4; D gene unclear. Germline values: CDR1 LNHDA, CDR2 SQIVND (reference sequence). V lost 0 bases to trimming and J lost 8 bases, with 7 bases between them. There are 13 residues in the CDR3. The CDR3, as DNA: TGTGCCAGTAGTATAGATCTCGAAGAAAAACTGTTTTTT. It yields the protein CASSIDLEEKLFF.

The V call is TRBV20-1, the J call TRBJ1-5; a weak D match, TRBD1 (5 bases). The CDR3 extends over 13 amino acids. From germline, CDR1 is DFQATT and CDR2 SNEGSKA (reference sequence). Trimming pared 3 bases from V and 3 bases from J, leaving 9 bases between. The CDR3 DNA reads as TGCAGTGCTAGTGCAGGGTTCAATCAGCCCCAGCATTTT. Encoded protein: CSASAGFNQPQHF.

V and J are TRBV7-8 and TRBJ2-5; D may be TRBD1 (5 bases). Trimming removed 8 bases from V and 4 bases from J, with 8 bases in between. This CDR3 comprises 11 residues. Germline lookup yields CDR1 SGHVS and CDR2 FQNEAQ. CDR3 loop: CASGHLETQYF. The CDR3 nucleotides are TGTGCCAGCGGACATTTAGAGACCCAGTACTTC.

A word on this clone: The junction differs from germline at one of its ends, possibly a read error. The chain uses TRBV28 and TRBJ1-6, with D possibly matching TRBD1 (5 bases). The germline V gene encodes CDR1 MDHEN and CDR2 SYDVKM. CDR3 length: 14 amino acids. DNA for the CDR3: TGTGCCAGCAGTTTACTGGGGACTCTATCACCCCCCCACTTT. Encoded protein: CASSLLGTLSPPHF.

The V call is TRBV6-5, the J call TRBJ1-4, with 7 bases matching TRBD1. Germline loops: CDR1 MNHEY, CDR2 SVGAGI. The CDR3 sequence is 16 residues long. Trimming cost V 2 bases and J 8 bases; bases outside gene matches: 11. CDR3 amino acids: CASSYQAPTGEEKLFF. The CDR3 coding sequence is TGTGCCAGCAGTTACCAAGCTCCTACAGGGGAGGAAAAACTGTTTTTT.

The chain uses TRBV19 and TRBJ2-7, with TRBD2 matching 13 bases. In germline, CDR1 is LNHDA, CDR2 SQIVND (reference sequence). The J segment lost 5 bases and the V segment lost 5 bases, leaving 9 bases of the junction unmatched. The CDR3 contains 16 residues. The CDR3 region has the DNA TGTGCCAGTAGTGCCCGGACTAGCGGGAGTTACAACGAGCAGTACTTC. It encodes CASSARTSGSYNEQYF.

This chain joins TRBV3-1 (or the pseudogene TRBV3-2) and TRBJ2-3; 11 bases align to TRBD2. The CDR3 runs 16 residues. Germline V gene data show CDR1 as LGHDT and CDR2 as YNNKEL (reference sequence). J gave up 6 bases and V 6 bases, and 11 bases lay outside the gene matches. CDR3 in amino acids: CASSRTSGPLGDTQYF. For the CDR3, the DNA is TGTGCCAGCAGTCGGACTAGCGGGCCTCTCGGGGATACGCAGTATTTT.

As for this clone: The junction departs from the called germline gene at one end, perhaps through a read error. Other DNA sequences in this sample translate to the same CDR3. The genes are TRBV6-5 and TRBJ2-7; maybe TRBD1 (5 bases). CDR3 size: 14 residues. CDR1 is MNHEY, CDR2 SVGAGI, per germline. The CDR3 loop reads CASSYSKTVYEQYF. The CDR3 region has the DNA TGTGCCAGCAGTTACTCGAAGACAGTTTACGAACAGTACTTC.

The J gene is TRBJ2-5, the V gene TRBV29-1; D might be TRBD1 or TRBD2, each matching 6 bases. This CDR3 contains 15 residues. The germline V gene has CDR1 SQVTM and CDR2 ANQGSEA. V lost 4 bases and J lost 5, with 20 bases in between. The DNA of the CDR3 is TGCAGCGTTGTCGGGGGCAGCCAGGGCTCGGAGACCCAGTACTTC. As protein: CSVVGGSQGSETQYF.

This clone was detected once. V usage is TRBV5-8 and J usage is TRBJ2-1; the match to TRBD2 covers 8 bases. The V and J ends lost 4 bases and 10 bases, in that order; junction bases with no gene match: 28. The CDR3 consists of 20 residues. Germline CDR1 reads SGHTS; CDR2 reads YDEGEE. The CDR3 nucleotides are TGTGCCAGCAGCCCCCCTGATCAGACAATATTAGCGGGGTCCTGGATGGAGCAGTTCTTC. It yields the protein CASSPPDQTILAGSWMEQFF. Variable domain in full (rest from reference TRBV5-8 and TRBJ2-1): EAGVTQSPTHLIKTRGQQATLRCSPISGHTSVYWYQQALGLGLQFLLWYDEGEERNRGNFPPRFSGRQFPNYSSELNVNALELEDSALYLCASSPPDQTILAGSWMEQFFGPGTRLTVL.

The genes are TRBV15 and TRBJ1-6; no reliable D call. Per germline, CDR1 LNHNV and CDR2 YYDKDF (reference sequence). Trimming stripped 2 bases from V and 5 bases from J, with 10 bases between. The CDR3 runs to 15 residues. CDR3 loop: CATSRSMGHNSPLHF. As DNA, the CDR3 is TGTGCCACCAGCAGAAGCATGGGCCATAATTCACCCCTCCACTTT.

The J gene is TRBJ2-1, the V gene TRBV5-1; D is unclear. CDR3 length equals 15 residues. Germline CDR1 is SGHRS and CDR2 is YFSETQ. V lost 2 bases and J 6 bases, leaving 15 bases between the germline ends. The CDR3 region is CASSFGPPPGNEQFF. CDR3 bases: TGCGCCAGCAGCTTCGGGCCCCCACCGGGCAATGAGCAGTTCTTC.

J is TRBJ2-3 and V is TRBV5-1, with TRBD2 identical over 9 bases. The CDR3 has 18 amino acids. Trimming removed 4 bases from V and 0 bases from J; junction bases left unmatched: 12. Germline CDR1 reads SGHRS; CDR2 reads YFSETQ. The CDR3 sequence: CASSLGLVAGDSTDTQYF. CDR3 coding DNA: TGCGCCAGCAGCCTAGGACTCGTAGCGGGGGACAGCACAGATACGCAGTATTTT.

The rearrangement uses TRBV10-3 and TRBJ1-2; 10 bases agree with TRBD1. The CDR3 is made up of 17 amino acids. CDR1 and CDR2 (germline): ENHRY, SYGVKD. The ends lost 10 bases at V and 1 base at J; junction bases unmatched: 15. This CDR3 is CATGNRDRGNYNYGYTF. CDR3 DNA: TGTGCCACCGGAAACCGGGACAGGGGAAATTATAACTATGGCTACACCTTC.

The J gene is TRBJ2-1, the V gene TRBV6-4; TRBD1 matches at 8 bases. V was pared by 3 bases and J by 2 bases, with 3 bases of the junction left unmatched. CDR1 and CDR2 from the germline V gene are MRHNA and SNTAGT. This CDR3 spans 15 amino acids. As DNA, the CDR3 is TGTGCCAGCAGTGAAGGACAGGGTCCCTACAATGAGCAGTTCTTC. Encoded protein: CASSEGQGPYNEQFF.

Here the CDR3 reads CASSPLDSGVLGEQYF. DNA for the CDR3: TGTGCCAGCTCACCGCTGGACAGTGGGGTCCTCGGCGAGCAGTACTTC. V and J are TRBV18 and TRBJ2-7, with TRBD1 as a possible D gene (6 bases). Trimming pared 3 bases from V and 6 bases from J, leaving 21 bases between. Germline V CDR1 and CDR2: KGHSH, LQKENI. The CDR3 spans 16 residues. The whole variable domain, remainder taken from reference TRBV18 and TRBJ2-7, is NAGVMQNPRHLVRRRGQEARLRCSPMKGHSHVYWYRQLPEEGLKFMVYLQKENIIDESGMPKERFSAEFPKEGPSILRIQQVVRGDSAAYFCASSPLDSGVLGEQYFGPGTRLTVT.

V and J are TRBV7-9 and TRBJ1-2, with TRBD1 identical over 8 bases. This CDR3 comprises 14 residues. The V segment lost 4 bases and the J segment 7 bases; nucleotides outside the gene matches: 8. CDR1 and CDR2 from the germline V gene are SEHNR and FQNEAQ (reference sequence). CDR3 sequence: CASSSDRVYRGYTF. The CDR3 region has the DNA TGTGCCAGCAGCTCGGACAGGGTTTATCGTGGCTACACCTTC.

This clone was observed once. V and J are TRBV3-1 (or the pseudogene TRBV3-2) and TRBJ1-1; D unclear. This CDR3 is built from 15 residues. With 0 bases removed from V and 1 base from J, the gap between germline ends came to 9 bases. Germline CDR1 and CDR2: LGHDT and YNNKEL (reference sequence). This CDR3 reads CASSQDRMENTEAFF. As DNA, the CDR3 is TGTGCCAGCAGCCAAGATCGAATGGAGAACACTGAAGCTTTCTTT.

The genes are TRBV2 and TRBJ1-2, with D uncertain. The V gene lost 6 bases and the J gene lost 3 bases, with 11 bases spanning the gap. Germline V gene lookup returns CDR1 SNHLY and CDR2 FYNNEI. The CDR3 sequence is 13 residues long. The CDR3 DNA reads TGTGCCAGCAGGGGCAGCTCTGACTATGGCTACACCTTC. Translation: CASRGSSDYGYTF.

The CDR3 region is CASSPGQGGPTEAFF. The CDR3 DNA follows: TGCGCCAGCAGCCCAGGACAGGGTGGCCCCACTGAAGCTTTCTTT. V and J are TRBV5-1 and TRBJ1-1, with 8 bases identical to TRBD1. The CDR3 sequence is 15 residues long. V trimming: 4 bases; J trimming: 4 bases; junction bases outside the gene matches: 9. From germline, CDR1 is SGHRS and CDR2 YFSETQ.

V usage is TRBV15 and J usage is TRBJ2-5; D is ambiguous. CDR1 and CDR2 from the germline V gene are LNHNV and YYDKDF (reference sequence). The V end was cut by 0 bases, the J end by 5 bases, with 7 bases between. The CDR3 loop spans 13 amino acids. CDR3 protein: CATSRDPRETQYF. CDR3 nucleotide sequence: TGTGCCACCAGCAGAGATCCGAGGGAGACCCAGTACTTC.

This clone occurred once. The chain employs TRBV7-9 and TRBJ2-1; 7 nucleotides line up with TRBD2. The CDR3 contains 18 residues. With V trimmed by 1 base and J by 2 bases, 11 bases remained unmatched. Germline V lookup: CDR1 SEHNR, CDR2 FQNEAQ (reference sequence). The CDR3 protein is CASSLGGWRGITYNEQFF. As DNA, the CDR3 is TGTGCCAGCAGCTTAGGGGGCTGGCGGGGGATTACCTACAATGAGCAGTTCTTC.